This T cell receptor beta chain was documented in a study of CD8 T cells in ankylosing spondylitis. Quantitative 5'-RACE with molecular barcodes produced the TCR beta libraries. From the 5' RACE reads, TCRdb called clonotypes with MiXCR, one entry per CDR3 protein. The sample has roughly 250,000 distinct CDR3 sequences; 10% to 13% are singletons. Whole-study findings and limits: Those disease-linked clones were CD8+; they were also relatively rare in peripheral blood.

As to this clonotype: The antigen is not known.

The CDR3 covers 12 residues. Germline V CDR1 and CDR2: SGHRS, YFSETQ. The ends lost 7 bases at V and 8 bases at J; junction bases unmatched: 6. The chain recombines TRBV5-1 with TRBJ2-3; 8 bases match TRBD2. This sequence was found in a male donor with ankylosing spondylitis or in good health (not recorded which). The sample comprised blood, either unsorted or a sorted T cell fraction (not recorded which). The CDR3 region is CASDGGAGTQYF. The CDR3 DNA reads TGCGCCAGCGACGGGGGGGCTGGTACGCAGTATTTT.